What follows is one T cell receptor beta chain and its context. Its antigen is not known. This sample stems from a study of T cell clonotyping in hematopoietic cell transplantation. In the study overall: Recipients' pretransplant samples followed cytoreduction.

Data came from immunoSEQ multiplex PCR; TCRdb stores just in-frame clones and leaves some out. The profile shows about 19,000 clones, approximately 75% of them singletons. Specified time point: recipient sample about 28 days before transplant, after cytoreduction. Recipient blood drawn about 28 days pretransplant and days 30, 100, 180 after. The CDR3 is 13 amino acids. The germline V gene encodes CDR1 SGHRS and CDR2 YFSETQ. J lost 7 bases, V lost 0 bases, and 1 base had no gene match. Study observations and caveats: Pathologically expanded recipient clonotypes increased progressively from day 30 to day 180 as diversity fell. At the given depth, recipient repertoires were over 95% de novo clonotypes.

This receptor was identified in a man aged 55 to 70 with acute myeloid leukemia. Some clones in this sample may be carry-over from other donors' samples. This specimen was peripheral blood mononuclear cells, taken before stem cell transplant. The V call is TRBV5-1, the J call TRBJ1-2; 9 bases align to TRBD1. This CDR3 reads CASSLVTGGGYTF. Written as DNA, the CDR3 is TGCGCCAGCAGCTTGGTGACAGGGGGTGGCTACACCTTC.